The T cell receptor (beta chain) described here comes from a study of T cell repertoires in cytomegalovirus infection. TCRdb processed the reads anew with MiXCR; each CDR3 protein has one entry. The sample lists tens of thousands of distinct CDR3 sequences, roughly 21% occurring once. Looked up from germline, CDR1 is MNHEY and CDR2 is SVGAGI. V lost 0 bases and J lost 1, with 6 bases in between. This CDR3 spans 14 amino acids. Comment on this clonotype: Its antigen is as yet unknown.

The sample was CD8+ T cells from cultured PBMCs, taken from culture after CMV antigen stimulation. The receptor was derived from a human donor in good health (CMV status not recorded). Some clones in this sample may be carry-over from other donors' samples. This rearrangement joins TRBV6-5 to TRBJ1-1; a possible D gene is TRBD1 (5 bases). The CDR3 nucleotides are TGTGCCAGCAGTTACTCGAGGGGGAACACTGAAGCTTTCTTT. Translation gives CASSYSRGNTEAFF.